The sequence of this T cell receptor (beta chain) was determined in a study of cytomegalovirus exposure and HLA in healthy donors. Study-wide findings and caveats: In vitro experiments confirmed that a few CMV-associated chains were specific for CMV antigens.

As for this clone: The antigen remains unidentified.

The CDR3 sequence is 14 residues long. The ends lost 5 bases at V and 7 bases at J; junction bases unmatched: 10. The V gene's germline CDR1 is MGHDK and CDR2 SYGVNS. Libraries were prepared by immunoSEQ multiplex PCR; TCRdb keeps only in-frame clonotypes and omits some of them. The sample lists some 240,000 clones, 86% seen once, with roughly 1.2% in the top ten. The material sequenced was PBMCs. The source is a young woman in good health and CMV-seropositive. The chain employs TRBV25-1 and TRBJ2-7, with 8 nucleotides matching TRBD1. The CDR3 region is CASSHRTGLGEQYF. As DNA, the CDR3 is TGTGCCAGCAGTCACCGGACAGGGCTGGGAGAGCAGTACTTC.